What follows is one TCR beta chain and its context. What it binds is not known. The data were taken from a study of CXCR3-negative and CXCR3-positive naive CD8 T cells. Study-wide background: Roughly 140 million TRB reads were obtained in total, which works out to about 1.5 +/- 0.3 million per library.

CD8+ T cell subsets were each sorted in triplicate, 300,000 or so cells apiece. CD45RO-CCR7+CD27+CD95- was the phenotype of naive CD8+ T cells. Whole-study findings and limits: For memory CD8+ cells diversity was much lower, but both naive subsets had comparably high diversity. Naive cells positive for CXCR3 carried more hydrophobic TRB CDR3s than CXCR3-negative ones.

This CDR3 comprises 14 residues. CDR1 and CDR2 from the germline V gene are MDHEN and SYDVKM. The libraries of TRB cDNA were prepared using 5' RACE with UMI labels. TCRdb reprocessed the 5' RACE reads, keeping one entry per CDR3 protein, no DNA. This sample's table reports roughly 120,000 distinct CDR3 sequences. The sequencing input was naive CXCR3+ CD8+ T cells from blood. The subset here: CD45RO-CCR7+CD27+CD95- naive CD8+ T cells expressing CXCR3 (TNR3+). V and J are TRBV28 and TRBJ2-7. The TCR was taken from a human donor in good health. Some clones in this sample may be carry-over from other donors' samples. The CDR3 loop reads CASSFITSGYEQYF.